One sample yielded the 14 T cell receptor beta chains listed below, sequenced in a study of cytomegalovirus exposure and HLA in healthy donors. 60 Vbeta and 13 Jbeta primers were used in PCR. Produced via immunoSEQ multiplex PCR; TCRdb's table is partial and in-frame only. The sample lists fewer than 250,000 clones, roughly 82% occurring once. The sequenced sample was PBMCs. Source of these receptors: a middle-aged man in good health and CMV-seropositive.

This sequence joins TRBV7-8 and TRBJ1-1; maybe TRBD1 (6 bases). Trimming removed 1 base from V and 6 bases from J, with 6 bases in between. This CDR3 is built from 12 residues. CDR1 SGHVS and CDR2 FQNEAQ come from the germline V gene. In DNA form, the CDR3 reads TGTGCCAGCAGCTTAGACAGGGCTGAAGCTTTCTTT. Its protein is CASSLDRAEAFF.

The CDR3 DNA is TGTGCCAGCAGCTTACTCCCTTACGAGCAGTACTTC. This sequence encodes CASSLLPYEQYF. V is TRBV5-6 and J is TRBJ2-7, with D unresolved. The germline V gene has CDR1 SGHDT and CDR2 YYEEEE. Trimming pared 2 bases from V and 4 bases from J, leaving 7 bases between. The CDR3 contains 12 residues.

The chain combines TRBV30 with TRBJ2-7, with D perhaps TRBD2 (5 bases). V gave up 2 bases and J gave up 0 bases, with 11 bases separating them. Germline CDR1 is GTSNPN and CDR2 is SVGIG (reference sequence). The CDR3 is made up of 14 amino acids. The CDR3: CAWSQEASSYEQYF. The CDR3 DNA is TGTGCCTGGAGTCAGGAGGCCTCCTCCTACGAGCAGTACTTC.

The chain uses TRBV18 and TRBJ1-4; D is undetermined. This CDR3 spans 14 amino acids. Trimming pared 1 base from V and 7 bases from J, leaving 10 bases between. Germline V gives CDR1 KGHSH, CDR2 LQKENI. The DNA for the CDR3 is TGTGCCAGCTCACCACGCGGGGAAGGTGAAAAACTGTTTTTT. Its translation: CASSPRGEGEKLFF.

V usage is TRBV7-9 and J usage is TRBJ2-1, with D perhaps TRBD1 (6 bases). The CDR3 covers 14 residues. Germline-derived CDR1 and CDR2 are SEHNR and FQNEAQ (reference sequence). V lost 5 bases and J lost 6, with 14 bases in between. CDR3 DNA: TGTGCCAGCAGCCGAGGACAGTCTCTCAATGAGCAGTTCTTC. It yields the protein CASSRGQSLNEQFF. The full variable domain, completed using reference TRBV7-9 and TRBJ2-1, is DTGVSQNPRHKITKRGQNVTFRCDPISEHNRLYWYRQTLGQGPEFLTYFQNEAQLEKSRLLSDRFSAERPKGSFSTLEIQRTEQGDSAMYLCASSRGQSLNEQFFGPGTRLTVL.

This clone appeared a few times. Other nucleotide sequences in the sample specify the same CDR3. The V and J genes are TRBV5-1 and TRBJ2-7; D may be TRBD2 (5 bases). Trimming took 0 bases from V and 4 from J, leaving 11 bases between them. The CDR3 has 14 residues. CDR1 and CDR2 from the germline V gene are SGHRS and YFSETQ. CDR3 protein: CASSLDGLSYEQYF. The DNA for the CDR3 is TGCGCCAGCAGCTTGGACGGACTTTCTTACGAGCAGTACTTC.

Details on this clone: The junction departs from germline at one end; a sequencing error may be responsible. Distinct nucleotide sequences in the sample also encode this CDR3. This rearrangement joins TRBV5-6 to TRBJ2-3; TRBD2 matches at 12 bases. CDR1 is SGHDT, CDR2 YYEEEE, per germline. This CDR3 contains 15 residues. In DNA form, the CDR3 reads TGTGCCAGCAGTTTGGGACTAGCGGGTCCAGATACGCAGTATTTT. Translating it yields CASSLGLAGPDTQYF.

The chain uses TRBV5-1 and TRBJ2-3; weak D call: TRBD1 (5 bases). The CDR3 is 11 residues long. Germline assignment: CDR1 SGHRS and CDR2 YFSETQ. Trimming took off 2 bases at V and 8 bases at J, with 6 bases between the two ends. CDR3 protein: CASSFRGTQYF. The CDR3 DNA sequence: TGCGCCAGCAGCTTTAGGGGTACGCAGTATTTT.

V is TRBV5-6 and J is TRBJ2-5; D possibly corresponds to TRBD1 (6 bases). The ends were cut back, 3 bases at V and 7 bases at J, with 19 bases in the middle. This CDR3 contains 15 residues. Per germline, CDR1 SGHDT and CDR2 YYEEEE. The CDR3 is CASSSGTRNIGTQYF. DNA for the CDR3: TGTGCCAGCAGCTCCGGGACAAGGAACATCGGGACCCAGTACTTC.

This clone appeared a single time. This chain joins TRBV27 and TRBJ1-4; 10 nucleotides match TRBD1. V lost 5 bases and J lost 0; bases outside the gene matches: 3. In germline, CDR1 is MNHEY, CDR2 SMNVEV (reference sequence). The CDR3 has 16 amino acids. CDR3 sequence (DNA): TGTGCCAGCAGTATAGGACAGGGGGCAACTAATGAAAAACTGTTTTTT. Residues: CASSIGQGATNEKLFF.

The genes are TRBV18 and TRBJ2-2, with no clear D. Looked up from germline, CDR1 is KGHSH and CDR2 is LQKENI. V was pared by 3 bases and J by 5 bases, with 13 bases between. This CDR3 spans 15 amino acids. CDR3 sequence reads: CASSPPSVRTGELFF. The DNA of the CDR3 is TGTGCCAGCTCACCCCCCAGCGTGAGAACCGGGGAGCTGTTTTTT.

The chain employs TRBV10-3 and TRBJ2-3, with 7 positions matching TRBD2. V gave up 10 bases and J gave up 3 bases; unmatched junction bases: 10. Germline V lookup: CDR1 ENHRY, CDR2 SYGVKD. The length of the CDR3 is 14 residues. CDR3 sequence: CATRGESGTDTQYF. DNA of the CDR3: TGTGCCACCCGGGGGGAAAGCGGTACAGATACGCAGTATTTT.

The chain recombines TRBV6-5 with TRBJ2-7, with 11 bases aligning to TRBD1. The CDR3 totals 15 residues. J was trimmed by 3 bases and V by 6 bases; bases with no gene match: 7. Germline values: CDR1 MNHEY, CDR2 SVGAGI. The CDR3 reads CASSLGQGAFYEQYV. As DNA, the CDR3 is TGTGCCAGCAGCCTTGGACAGGGGGCTTTCTACGAGCAGTACGTC.

This clone was recorded once. This chain joins TRBV6-1 and TRBJ2-1, with TRBD2 matching over 12 bases. This CDR3 has 14 amino acids. The ends lost 6 bases at V and 3 bases at J; junction bases unmatched: 0. The germline V gene has CDR1 MNHNS and CDR2 SASEGT. CDR3: CASRTSGSYNEQFF. Here the CDR3 DNA reads TGTGCCAGCAGGACTAGCGGGAGCTACAATGAGCAGTTCTTC.